The sequence of this TCR beta chain was determined in a study of OX40 agonist ivuxolimab in advanced cancers. Profiled with immunoSEQ multiplex PCR; TCRdb holds only in-frame clones, not every one. The sample carries about 12,000 clones, under 70% recorded once. General study results and limits: Clones of CD4+ and CD8+ blood T cells grew by week 6 at doses of 0.1 to 3.0 mg/kg.

Turning to this clone: The antigen remains unidentified.

Germline V lookup: CDR1 SGHDT, CDR2 YYEEEE. The CDR3 length is 16 residues. V trimming: 4 bases; J trimming: 4 bases; junction bases outside the gene matches: 9. This chain joins TRBV5-6 and TRBJ2-3; 10 bases map to TRBD1. This material consisted of CD4+ or CD8+ T cells sorted from blood, taken in a trial of the OX40 agonist ivuxolimab. This sequence originates from an adult with an advanced solid tumor such as melanoma, head and neck, liver or kidney cancer. This CDR3 is CASSVDGTGVSDTQYF. DNA for the CDR3: TGTGCCAGCAGCGTGGATGGGACAGGGGTTTCAGATACGCAGTATTTT.